This entry lists 18 T cell receptor beta chains sequenced from one sample in a study of T cell repertoires in cytomegalovirus infection. TCRdb analysed the reads with MiXCR anew, one entry per CDR3 protein. The repertoire consists of 600,000 to 800,000 distinct CDR3 sequences, with roughly 24% occurring once and the leading ten covering 6.5% to 10%. Sequencing used CD8+ T cells from PBMCs. All receptors come from a human donor in good health (CMV status not recorded). Some clones in this sample may be carry-over from other donors' samples.

The J gene is TRBJ2-3, the V gene TRBV12-3 or TRBV12-4, with D unclear. The CDR3 totals 13 residues. Trimming pared 5 bases from V and 6 bases from J, leaving 12 bases between. The CDR3 region is CASSPAVSDTQYF. The CDR3 nucleotides read TGTGCCAGCAGTCCCGCCGTTTCTGATACGCAGTATTTT.

This clonotype was observed a few times. The J gene is TRBJ1-1, the V gene TRBV15; 7 bases line up with TRBD1. Per the germline V gene, CDR1 is LNHNV and CDR2 is YYDKDF (reference sequence). The length of the CDR3 is 15 residues. Trimming at V came to 0 bases and at J to 7 bases, leaving 8 bases not matched to a gene. The CDR3 loop reads CATSREQQGPHEAFF. The CDR3 DNA reads as TGTGCCACCAGCAGAGAACAACAGGGGCCACATGAAGCTTTCTTT.

This clonotype was counted at least ten times. The genes are TRBV7-6 and TRBJ1-5; D unresolved. Germline CDR1 is SGHVS and CDR2 is FNYEAQ. V was clipped by 5 bases and J by 5 bases, with 10 bases between them. The CDR3 loop spans 13 amino acids. Written as DNA, the CDR3 is TGTGCCAGCAGCCCTATAGGCGATCAGCCCCAGCATTTT. As protein: CASSPIGDQPQHF.

This clonotype was seen more than once but under ten times. V gene TRBV12-5 combines with J gene TRBJ2-7, with 7 positions matching TRBD1. The length of the CDR3 is 16 residues. The germline gives CDR1 LGHNT, CDR2 FRNRAP. V shed 5 bases and J 3 bases; nucleotides not matched to a gene: 13. In DNA, the CDR3 is TGTGCTAGTGGTCCTGACAGGGCCCCAAACAACTACGAGCAGTACTTC. It codes for CASGPDRAPNNYEQYF.

The V gene is TRBV5-1, the J gene TRBJ2-7; 9 bases fit TRBD1. The V segment lost 7 bases and the J segment 0 bases; nucleotides outside the gene matches: 5. The germline gives CDR1 SGHRS, CDR2 YFSETQ. The CDR3 length is 14 residues. The CDR3, as DNA: TGCGCCAGCGGAAAACAGGGGGCCTCCTACGAGCAGTACTTC. It codes for CASGKQGASYEQYF.

This clonotype has just one count. Without the conserved terminal phenylalanine or tryptophan, this CDR3 likely stems from a read error. The genes are TRBV14 and TRBJ2-2, with D perhaps matching TRBD1 (6 bases). CDR3 length equals 16 residues. V dropped 3 bases and J dropped 4 bases, with 15 bases sitting between them. Germline loops: CDR1 SGHDN, CDR2 FVKESK. CDR3 DNA: TGTGCCAGCAGCCAGGAAGGGCGAGGGGGCACCGGGGAGCTGTTTCTT. Residues: CASSQEGRGGTGELFL.

The J gene is TRBJ2-5, the V gene TRBV29-1; D is tentatively TRBD1 or TRBD2 (5 bases each). V was shortened by 6 bases and J by 0 bases, with 17 bases between the two germline ends. CDR3 length equals 15 residues. The germline gives CDR1 SQVTM, CDR2 ANQGSEA. CDR3 loop: CSVFPGRNYQETQYF. The DNA for the CDR3 is TGCAGCGTCTTTCCGGGACGAAACTACCAAGAGACCCAGTACTTC.

At least ten counts were recorded for this clonotype. The chain employs TRBV28 and TRBJ1-1; no clear D gene. Germline CDR1 and CDR2: MDHEN and SYDVKM. The CDR3 spans 16 residues. V lost 1 base to trimming and J lost 2 bases, with 14 bases between them. The CDR3 bases are TGTGCCAGCAGTTTATATGAGTCGGGAGTCAACACTGAAGCTTTCTTT. As protein: CASSLYESGVNTEAFF.

The table lists this clonotype with a few counts. V and J are TRBV29-1 and TRBJ1-2; no definite D call. V was trimmed by 3 bases and J by 1 base, leaving 15 bases between them. Germline assignment: CDR1 SQVTM and CDR2 ANQGSEA. This CDR3 spans 15 amino acids. Here the CDR3 reads CSVDAPSPDNYGYTF. The CDR3 DNA is TGCAGCGTTGACGCCCCGTCCCCGGATAACTATGGCTACACCTTC.

This clonotype was counted many times. The J gene is TRBJ2-7, the V gene TRBV7-2; the D gene is possibly TRBD1 (6 bases). Germline V gene sequence: CDR1 SGHTA, CDR2 FQGNSA. Trimming removed 4 bases from V and 0 bases from J, with 16 bases in between. This CDR3 is built from 16 residues. The CDR3 spells CASSSTSRDTSYEQYV. The CDR3 nucleotides read TGTGCCAGCAGCTCCACTTCCCGGGACACCTCCTACGAGCAGTACGTC.

This clonotype was seen ten or more times. The chain couples TRBV7-6 to TRBJ2-5, with a possible D match to TRBD2 (5 bases). The V and J ends lost 2 bases and 4 bases respectively, with 11 bases between them. CDR1 and CDR2 from the germline V gene are SGHVS and FNYEAQ. This CDR3 has 14 residues. CDR3 residues: CASSLYASGETQYF. The CDR3 DNA sequence: TGTGCCAGCAGCTTATACGCGAGCGGAGAGACCCAGTACTTC.

This clonotype was seen more than once but under ten times. The chain couples TRBV20-1 to TRBJ2-7; the D call may be TRBD1 or TRBD2 (5 bases each). The germline V gene encodes CDR1 DFQATT and CDR2 SNEGSKA (reference sequence). Trimming cost V 3 bases and J 2 bases, with 14 bases left between them. This CDR3 comprises 14 residues. The DNA of the CDR3 is TGCAGTGCTAGGGGAGAGGTGGGGGCCTACGAGCAGTACTTC. This translates into CSARGEVGAYEQYF.

The V call is TRBV10-3, the J call TRBJ2-5, with a tentative D call TRBD1 (6 bases). CDR1 is ENHRY, CDR2 SYGVKD, per germline. The CDR3 totals 15 residues. Trimming took 4 bases from V and 1 from J, leaving 13 bases between them. The CDR3 loop is CAISVDSVIQETQYF. CDR3 nucleotide sequence: TGTGCCATCAGTGTGGACAGCGTCATCCAAGAGACCCAGTACTTC.

This clonotype occurred a few times. This sequence joins TRBV28 and TRBJ1-4; TRBD1 might be the D (5 bases). V lost 3 bases and J lost 2, with 13 bases in between. This CDR3 has 16 amino acids. Germline V gene lookup returns CDR1 MDHEN and CDR2 SYDVKM. CDR3 in DNA: TGTGCCAGCAGTTTTTTTAGGGGAACGACTAATGAAAAACTGTTTTTT. The encoded protein is CASSFFRGTTNEKLFF.

The J gene is TRBJ1-6, the V gene TRBV15, with D unclear. Germline V gene sequence: CDR1 LNHNV, CDR2 YYDKDF (reference sequence). V was cut by 4 bases and J by 7 bases, with 17 bases left in between. The CDR3 is 16 amino acids. CDR3 sequence (DNA): TGTGCCACCAGCAACCCCTACGTGGCGCAGAATTCACCCCTCCACTTT. Its protein product is CATSNPYVAQNSPLHF.

This clonotype was seen only a few times. The chain combines TRBV20-1 with TRBJ2-2; TRBD2 matches 14 bases. CDR3 length: 20 amino acids. Germline V gene lookup returns CDR1 DFQATT and CDR2 SNEGSKA (reference sequence). V was pared by 1 base and J by 3 bases, with 13 bases of the junction left unmatched. The CDR3 is CSARGVRLAGGPRYTGELFF. DNA of the CDR3: TGCAGTGCTAGAGGGGTCCGACTAGCGGGGGGGCCGCGCTACACCGGGGAGCTGTTTTTT.

V gene TRBV5-1 combines with J gene TRBJ2-1; possible D gene TRBD2, 5 bases. The length of the CDR3 is 18 residues. In germline, CDR1 is SGHRS, CDR2 YFSETQ. Deletions cut 0 bases from V and 2 bases from J, with 18 bases between. The CDR3 DNA reads TGCGCCAGCAGCTTGGAGGTCCTAGCTCTTTTCCCCTACAATGAGCAGTTCTTC. This sequence encodes CASSLEVLALFPYNEQFF.

This clonotype was detected only once. At one end the junction does not follow the germline gene, possibly because of a read error. The chain joins TRBV23-1 to TRBJ2-5; D gene uncertain. TRBV23-1 is labeled an ORF, and its function is uncertain. The CDR3 extends over 12 amino acids. The CDR3 coding sequence is TGCGCCAGCAGTCAAGGGGTAGAGACCCTGTACTTC. Residues: CASSQGVETLYF.